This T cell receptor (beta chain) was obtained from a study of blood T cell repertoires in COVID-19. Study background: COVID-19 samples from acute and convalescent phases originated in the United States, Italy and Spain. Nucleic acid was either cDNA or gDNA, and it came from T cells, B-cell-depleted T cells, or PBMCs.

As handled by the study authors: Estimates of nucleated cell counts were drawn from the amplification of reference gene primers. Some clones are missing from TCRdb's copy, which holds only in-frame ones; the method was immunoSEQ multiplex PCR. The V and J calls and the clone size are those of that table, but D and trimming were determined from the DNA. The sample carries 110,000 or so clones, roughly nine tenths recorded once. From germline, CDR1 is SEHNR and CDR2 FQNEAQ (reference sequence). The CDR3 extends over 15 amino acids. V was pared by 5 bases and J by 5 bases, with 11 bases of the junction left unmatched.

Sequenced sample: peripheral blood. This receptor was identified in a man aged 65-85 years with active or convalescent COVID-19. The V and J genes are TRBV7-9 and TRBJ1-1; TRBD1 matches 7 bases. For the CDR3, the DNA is TGTGCCAGCAGCAGTAGTCGACAGGGCAGGACTGAAGCTTTCTTT. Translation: CASSSSRQGRTEAFF.